This T cell receptor (beta chain) came from a study of CD8+CD57+ T cells in acquired aplastic anemia. Study results and caveats: Between the patient and control groups, CD8+ Simpson's diversity did not differ significantly. Sharing between patients and controls was observed for some 27 CD8+ CDR3 sequences.

This clonotype was observed many times. Its target is not known. Those patients picked for sequencing had displayed CD8+CD57+ cell expansion on flow cytometry. Severe acquired aplastic anemia was the diagnosis recorded for all patients. Genomic DNA served as template for TCR beta VDJ and CDR3 profiling. MiXCR, applied by TCRdb to the reads, yields one record per CDR3 protein. The sample has hundreds of thousands of distinct CDR3 sequences, roughly half seen once; the top ten hold less than 9%. V was pared by 10 bases and J by 2 bases, with 17 bases between. The CDR3 runs 15 residues. CDR1 is SEHNR and CDR2 is FQNEAQ in the germline V gene (reference sequence).

The TCR originated in a human donor with aplastic anemia. The V gene is TRBV7-9, the J gene TRBJ2-2; the D gene could be TRBD1 or TRBD2 (5 bases each). Sequenced sample: sorted CD4+, CD8+, or CD8+CD57+ T cells (not recorded which) from PBMCs. CDR3 in DNA: TGTGCCAACGAAAGGTGGGACCACAACACCGGGGAGCTGTTTTTT. This gives the protein CANERWDHNTGELFF.